These T cell receptor beta chains were read from a single sample in a study of radiotherapy plus CTLA-4 blockade in lung cancer. Measured with immunoSEQ multiplex PCR; TCRdb has only the in-frame clones, and not every one. Among 50,000 to 60,000 clones listed, roughly four fifths were seen once. The material sequenced was peripheral blood, taken from a patient treated with radiotherapy plus ipilimumab. The receptor set was obtained from a human donor with non-small cell lung cancer whose response to radiotherapy plus ipilimumab could not be evaluated. CDR3s include the opening cysteine and the closing phenylalanine or tryptophan. Fields, in order: CDR3 length, clone size, V gene, D gene, J gene, CDR3 DNA, CDR3 protein. D genes are given only for firm matches. Size is omitted from some rows. Given values are once, few, many or a class for expanded clones.

>17|once|TRBV27|TRBD1|TRBJ1-1
TGTGCCAGCAGTTCAAAAACACAGGGACAGGGGGGGACTGAAGCTTTCTTT
CASSSKTQGQGGTEAFF
>15|-|TRBV7-2|TRBD2|TRBJ2-7
TGTGCCAGCAGCTCAGTCCTGAGCGGGGCGTACGAGCAGTACTTC
CASSSVLSGAYEQYF
>14|few|TRBV6-5|TRBD2|TRBJ2-1
TGTGCCAGCCTCCCCGGCGGGGGATACAATGAGCAGTTCTTC
CASLPGGGYNEQFF
>12|-|TRBV30|-|TRBJ1-2
TGTGCCTGGTCACATTTGGGCGAAGGCTACACCTTC
CAWSHLGEGYTF
>14|-|TRBV28|TRBD1|TRBJ1-5
TGTGCCAGCGGGACAGGGGGTCGGAATCAGCCCCAGCATTTT
CASGTGGRNQPQHF
>22|once|TRBV21-1|-|TRBJ2-7
TGTGCCAGCAGCAAACTGGCAGGCTTCCCCCTCTTTGTACATCCAGGTAGCTACGAGCAGTACTTC
CASSKLAGFPLFVHPGSYEQYF
>15|-|TRBV11-3|TRBD2|TRBJ2-3
TGTGCCAGCAGCCTGAGCGGGAGCTGGGCAGATACGCAGTATTTT
CASSLSGSWADTQYF
>13|-|TRBV18|-|TRBJ1-3
TGTGCCAGCTCACCGAATGCGAGAAACACCATATATTTT
CASSPNARNTIYF
>14|-|TRBV30|-|TRBJ2-7
TGTGCCTGGAGTCCGGCCCCCGGGACCTACGAGCAGTACTTC
CAWSPAPGTYEQYF
>15|few|TRBV7-9|TRBD1|TRBJ1-2
TGTGCCAGCAGCTTATTGGACAGGAGCAACTATGGCTACACCTTC
CASSLLDRSNYGYTF
>14|-|TRBV10-3|TRBD1|TRBJ2-7
TGTGCCATCAGCGGTGGACAGGGACGCTACGAGCAGTACTTC
CAISGGQGRYEQYF
>14|-|TRBV2|TRBD2|TRBJ2-7
TGTGCCAGCAATCTACTAGCGGGAGGGAACGAGCAGTACTTC
CASNLLAGGNEQYF
>15|-|TRBV7-2|TRBD1|TRBJ1-1
TGTGCCAGCAGCTCCATTACAGGGGGGGGGACTGAAGCTTTCTTT
CASSSITGGGTEAFF
>13|-|TRBV19|-|TRBJ1-1
TGTGCCAGTAGTAGTCAGGAGGGCACTGAAGCTTTCTTT
CASSSQEGTEAFF
>17|-|TRBV9|-|TRBJ1-6
TGTGCCAGCAGCCGAGCCCCGCGAGACTCCTATAATTCACCCCTCCACTTT
CASSRAPRDSYNSPLHF
>13|-|TRBV27|-|TRBJ1-2
TGTGCCAGCAGTTTAGGGGGGTTCGATGGCTACACCTTC
CASSLGGFDGYTF
>16|-|TRBV6-1|TRBD1|TRBJ1-6
TGTGCCAGCAGTGAAGATGACAGGGGACTCAATTCACCCCTCCACTTT
CASSEDDRGLNSPLHF
>19|-|TRBV11-2|TRBD1|TRBJ2-6
TGTGCCAGCAGCTCTTCCCCTGGGACAGGGTACTCTGGGGCCAACGTCCTGACTTTC
CASSSSPGTGYSGANVLTF
>11|-|TRBV15|-|TRBJ1-1
TGTGCCACCAGCAGAGGGCAGGAAGCTTTCTTT
CATSRGQEAFF
>12|-|TRBV28|-|TRBJ2-7
TGTGCCAGCAGTACAGCCAGGCACGAGCAGTACTTC
CASSTARHEQYF
>12|once|TRBV6-1|-|TRBJ2-7
TGTGCCAGCAGTGAACAGTTCGACGAGCAGTACTTC
CASSEQFDEQYF
>19|-|TRBV27|TRBD2|TRBJ2-2
TGTGCCAGCAGTTTACGGACTAGCGGGAGGGCCTGGAACACCGGGGAGCTGTTTTTT
CASSLRTSGRAWNTGELFF
>14|-|TRBV7-6|-|TRBJ2-1
TGTGCCAGCAGCTTAGGTGGAGGGCTAGGTGAGCAGTTCTTC
CASSLGGGLGEQFF
>15|-|TRBV4-3|-|TRBJ2-1
TGCGCCAGCAGCCAAGGGCTAGCGCTGAGGGGTGAGCAGTTCTTC
CASSQGLALRGEQFF
>15|-|TRBV6-1|TRBD1|TRBJ2-7
TGTGCCAGCAGTACTGGACAGGGACCCTCCTACGAGCAGTACTTC
CASSTGQGPSYEQYF
>14|-|TRBV7-2|-|TRBJ1-4
TGTGCCAGCAGCCCCCGGACTTATAATGAAAAACTGTTTTTT
CASSPRTYNEKLFF
>13|few|TRBV2|-|TRBJ1-4
TGTGCCAGCAAGCGGCAGGAGATCGAAAAACTGTTTTTT
CASKRQEIEKLFF
>14|-|TRBV5-5|-|TRBJ2-1
TGTGCCAGCAGCTTGAACAGGGTTAGTAATGAGCAGTTCTTC
CASSLNRVSNEQFF
>15|once|TRBV7-2|-|TRBJ2-7
TGTGCCAGCAGCTGGGAAGGTGTGGGGGGGCTGGAGCAGTACTTC
CASSWEGVGGLEQYF
>16|once|TRBV28|-|TRBJ2-7
TGTGCCAGCAGTTTAGAGTTCGGGGAGAAGGGTCACGAGCAGTACTTC
CASSLEFGEKGHEQYF
>17|-|TRBV10-1|-|TRBJ1-2
TGCGCCAGCAGGCTCCCAATCGAGGGTATGTTGAACTATGGCTACACCTTC
CASRLPIEGMLNYGYTF
>15|-|TRBV11-2|TRBD2|TRBJ2-3
TGTGCCAGCAGCTTAGTACTAGCGGAAACAGATACGCAGTATTTT
CASSLVLAETDTQYF
>14|-|TRBV19|TRBD1|TRBJ1-1
TGTGCCAGTAACCAGACAGGGGGCATCACTGAAGCTTTCTTT
CASNQTGGITEAFF
>15|-|TRBV19|TRBD1|TRBJ2-7
TGTGCCAGTAGTATTGGGGGACAGACCCATTACGAGCAGTACTTC
CASSIGGQTHYEQYF
>13|-|TRBV4-3|-|TRBJ2-1
TGCGCCAGCAGCCAAGATGCGGCAGGGTCTGTCCTCTTC
CASSQDAAGSVLF
>15|-|TRBV29-1|-|TRBJ2-2
TGCAGCGCCGCGGGCGGGGGCGCTAACACCGGGGAGCTGTTTTTT
CSAAGGGANTGELFF
>15|-|TRBV7-9|-|TRBJ1-2
TGTGCCAGCAGCCCTTTCGGTCTGGAGGGCTATGGCTACACCTTC
CASSPFGLEGYGYTF
>14|-|TRBV6-5|TRBD1|TRBJ1-2
TGTGCCAGCAGGCGTCCTCAGGGGGTTGGTGGCTACACCTTC
CASRRPQGVGGYTF
>13|-|TRBV7-2|-|TRBJ2-7
TGTGCCAGCAGCATGCCCAGCTCCTACGAGCAGTACTTC
CASSMPSSYEQYF
>14|-|TRBV7-7|-|TRBJ2-7
TGTGCCAGCAGTCGGGGTGCAGAGGGTTACGAGCAGTACTTC
CASSRGAEGYEQYF
>15|few|TRBV27|-|TRBJ1-2
TGTGCCAGCAGTTTATCGGTTCCGGGGGGAGTGGGCTACACCTTC
CASSLSVPGGVGYTF
>14|-|TRBV29-1|TRBD1|TRBJ1-4
TGCAGCGGCTGGACAGGGGCAACTAATGAAAAACTGTTTTTT
CSGWTGATNEKLFF
>16|-|TRBV7-8|-|TRBJ1-2
TGTGCCAGCAGCTTAGGACAGGCCCCTCTCCTCTATGGCTACACCTTC
CASSLGQAPLLYGYTF
>14|-|TRBV5-1|-|TRBJ1-1
TGCGCCAGCAGCTTGGGGACAGATAACACTGAAGCTTTCTTT
CASSLGTDNTEAFF
>11|-|TRBV28|-|TRBJ1-1
TGTGCCAGTACAGGGCCCACTGAAGCTTTCTTT
CASTGPTEAFF
>14|-|TRBV7-2|TRBD1|TRBJ1-5
TGTGCCAGCAGTTACAGGGGGGTACATCAGCCCCAGCATTTT
CASSYRGVHQPQHF
>15|-|TRBV5-4|TRBD1|TRBJ2-7
TGTGCCAGCAGCTCACAGGGGATGGCGAACTACGAGCAGTACTTC
CASSSQGMANYEQYF
>13|few|TRBV7-2|-|TRBJ2-2
TGTGCCAGCAGCTTAGTCCAGGGGGGGGAGCTGTTTTTT
CASSLVQGGELFF
>15|-|TRBV4-1|TRBD1|TRBJ2-5
TGCGCCAGCAGCCAAGAGGGGACAGGGGTAGGGGGCCAGTACTTC
CASSQEGTGVGGQYF
>13|-|TRBV28|TRBD1|TRBJ1-2
TGTGCCAGCAGTCCGACAGGGAACTATGGCTACACCTTC
CASSPTGNYGYTF
>10|once|TRBV10-1|-|TRBJ1-1
TGCGCCAGCAGTGAGTCGGGGGCGTTCTTT
CASSESGAFF
>15|-|TRBV28|TRBD1|TRBJ1-1
TGTGCCAGCCTCCTCGACAGGGGATGGGAGACTGAAGCTTTCTTT
CASLLDRGWETEAFF
>14|-|TRBV29-1|TRBD2|TRBJ2-1
TGCAGCGGATCCCGGCTAGCGGGGGGAATTGAGCAGTTCTTC
CSGSRLAGGIEQFF
>13|-|TRBV5-4|-|TRBJ1-1
TGTGCCAGCAGCAATCAGGGTGGGACTGAAGCTTTCTTT
CASSNQGGTEAFF
>14|few|TRBV6-1|TRBD1|TRBJ1-2
TGTGCCAGCAGAGATGAAACAGGGGGCTATGGCTACACCTTC
CASRDETGGYGYTF
>17|-|TRBV9|-|TRBJ1-3
TGTGCCAGCAGCGTAGGAGGAGGCTACAGCTCTGGAAACACCATATATTTT
CASSVGGGYSSGNTIYF
>18|few|TRBV28|-|TRBJ1-5
TGTGCCAGCAGTAGAGAAAAGGGACACCGGTTTAGCAATCAGCCCCAGCATTTT
CASSREKGHRFSNQPQHF
>15|-|TRBV5-4|TRBD1|TRBJ1-2
TGTGCCAGCAGCTCGACCGGGACAGGGGAGCGGGGCTACACCTTC
CASSSTGTGERGYTF
>13|-|TRBV19|-|TRBJ2-3
TGTGCCAGTAGTGTCCAGATCAGGGGCATGCAGTATTTT
CASSVQIRGMQYF
>14|-|TRBV10-3|-|TRBJ1-2
TGTGCCATCAGTGACCCTTGGAGGAGAGATGGCTACACCTTC
CAISDPWRRDGYTF